The 27 T cell receptor beta chains in this list originate from one sample, sequenced in a study of CD4 T cells in relation to SARS-CoV-2 and coronaviruses. Unexposed donor CD4+ T cells date from 2011-2018, before the COVID-19 pandemic. Method: immunoSEQ multiplex PCR; TCRdb's copy keeps in-frame clones and lacks some. Seen here are about 59,000 clones, 86% observed once, and the top ten hold approximately 1.4%. The sequencing sample was made of memory CD4+ T cells from PBMCs. Receptors were obtained from a human donor in good health.

This clone was found once. The chain employs TRBV10-3 and TRBJ2-3; 14 nucleotides align to TRBD2. J was trimmed by 0 bases and V by 6 bases; bases with no gene match: 5. Germline loops: CDR1 ENHRY, CDR2 SYGVKD. The CDR3 has 17 amino acids. This chain's CDR3 is CAISGTSGSSSTDTQYF. Written as DNA, the CDR3 is TGTGCCATCAGCGGGACTAGCGGGAGCTCTAGCACAGATACGCAGTATTTT.

This chain joins TRBV7-2 and TRBJ2-1; D might be TRBD1 (5 bases). This CDR3 spans 13 amino acids. CDR1 and CDR2 from the germline V gene are SGHTA and FQGNSA. With 5 bases removed from V and 5 bases from J, the gap between germline ends came to 10 bases. This CDR3 is CASSPGPNNEQFF. The DNA of the CDR3 is TGTGCCAGCAGCCCAGGGCCCAACAATGAGCAGTTCTTC.

V is TRBV28 and J is TRBJ2-1, with TRBD2 identical over 10 bases. Per germline, CDR1 MDHEN and CDR2 SYDVKM. The CDR3 is 16 residues long. The junction had 13 bases not matched to a gene; V was cut back by 6 bases and J by 8 bases. The DNA of the CDR3 is TGTGCCAGCAGAGAAGTAGCGGGAGGCCGAATAGATGAGCAGTTCTTC. It codes for CASREVAGGRIDEQFF.

This clone was seen more than once but under ten times. The V gene is TRBV5-8, the J gene TRBJ2-7, with a possible D match to TRBD2 (6 bases). V lost 2 bases, J lost 9 bases, and 15 bases lay in between. Germline values: CDR1 SGHTS, CDR2 YDEGEE. The CDR3 spans 13 residues. Here the CDR3 reads CASSFGGTPGQYF. CDR3 DNA: TGTGCCAGCAGCTTTGGGGGGACGCCTGGGCAGTACTTC.

The CDR3 sequence is CASSYGDGYTF. The CDR3 DNA reads TGTGCCAGCAGTTATGGGGATGGCTACACCTTC. The chain has TRBV28 and TRBJ1-2; the D is unclear. Between the trimmed V and J ends, which lost 4 bases and 6 bases, there was a span of 6 bases. Germline V gene data show CDR1 as MDHEN and CDR2 as SYDVKM. The CDR3 is 11 amino acids.

This clone was observed a few times. This CDR3 is CASTLDSNTDTQYF. The CDR3 coding sequence is TGTGCCAGCACCCTGGACAGCAACACAGATACGCAGTATTTT. This chain connects TRBV9 to TRBJ2-3; D might be TRBD1 (6 bases). Trimming took off 6 bases at V and 2 bases at J, with 13 bases between the two ends. The CDR3 sequence is 14 residues long. Germline CDR1 reads SGDLS; CDR2 reads YYNGEE.

V is TRBV30 and J is TRBJ1-6, with D uncertain. Germline V lookup: CDR1 GTSNPN, CDR2 SVGIG (reference sequence). The V end lost 5 bases, the J end lost 6 bases, and 8 bases lay between the germline ends. CDR3 length: 12 residues. CDR3 nucleotide sequence: TGTGCCTGGCCCACTAGTAATTCACCCCTCCACTTT. Translation: CAWPTSNSPLHF.

This clone was seen a handful of times. The rearrangement joins TRBV5-4 to TRBJ1-2; 7 nucleotides match TRBD1. Trimming removed 5 bases from V and 5 bases from J; junction bases left unmatched: 9. The CDR3 has 14 residues. Germline V gene data show CDR1 as SGHNT and CDR2 as YYREEE (reference sequence). This CDR3 reads CASRRQGPEYGYTF. The CDR3 region has the DNA TGTGCCAGCAGGCGACAGGGACCAGAATATGGCTACACCTTC.

The rearrangement uses TRBV12-3 or TRBV12-4 and TRBJ2-5; D may match TRBD1 or TRBD2 (6 bases each). This CDR3 region has 12 residues. V was shortened by 8 bases and J by 7 bases, with 14 bases between the two germline ends. CDR3 residues: CASGGPIGTQYF. CDR3 nucleotides: TGTGCCAGCGGGGGGCCTATTGGGACCCAGTACTTC.

The chain is built from TRBV7-7 and TRBJ2-5; weak D call: TRBD2 (6 bases). Trimming removed 3 bases from V and 5 bases from J, with 10 bases in between. This CDR3 is built from 13 residues. Per germline, CDR1 SSHAT and CDR2 FNYEAQ (reference sequence). This chain's CDR3 is CASSFQGGETQYF. The CDR3, as DNA: TGTGCCAGCAGCTTTCAGGGAGGTGAGACCCAGTACTTC. The full variable domain, in which reference TRBV7-7 and TRBJ2-5 provide the parts outside the CDR3, is GAGVSQSPRYKVTKRGQDVTLRCDPISSHATLYWYQQALGQGPEFLTYFNYEAQPDKSGLPSDRFSAERPEGSISTLTIQRTEQRDSAMYRCASSFQGGETQYFGPGTRLLVL.

This chain links TRBV6-1 with TRBJ1-4; TRBD1 matches at 10 bases. The CDR3 has 14 residues. V shed 3 bases, J shed 5 bases, and the junction held 0 bases outside the gene matches. Germline V CDR1 and CDR2: MNHNS, SASEGT. CDR3 residues: CASSEGQGNEKLFF. The CDR3 DNA is TGTGCCAGCAGTGAGGGACAGGGGAATGAAAAACTGTTTTTT.

CDR3 in DNA: TGTGCCAGCAGCCTCATCCGGCGAAGCAATCAGCCCCAGCATTTT. It codes for CASSLIRRSNQPQHF. This chain links TRBV28 with TRBJ1-5, with D hard to call. Germline V gene sequence: CDR1 MDHEN, CDR2 SYDVKM. The CDR3 totals 15 residues. V lost 6 bases and J lost 1, with 13 bases in between.

This chain joins TRBV19 and TRBJ2-7; 15 bases fit TRBD2. J lost 2 bases, V lost 4 bases, and 6 bases had no gene match. This CDR3 has 17 amino acids. CDR1 is LNHDA and CDR2 is SQIVND in the germline V gene (reference sequence). CDR3 residues: CASSNGLAGGPTYEQYF. Here the CDR3 DNA reads TGTGCCAGTAGTAACGGACTAGCGGGAGGGCCTACCTACGAGCAGTACTTC. Complete variable domain (other parts from reference TRBV19 and TRBJ2-7): DGGITQSPKYLFRKEGQNVTLSCEQNLNHDAMYWYRQDPGQGLRLIYYSQIVNDFQKGDIAEGYSVSREKKESFPLTVTSAQKNPTAFYLCASSNGLAGGPTYEQYFGPGTRLTVT.

V and J are TRBV28 and TRBJ2-3; D remains unclear. Deletions cut 9 bases from V and 7 bases from J, with 14 bases between. The germline gives CDR1 MDHEN, CDR2 SYDVKM. This CDR3 is built from 12 residues. The CDR3 loop reads CASRSIWNTQYF. The CDR3 DNA is TGTGCCAGTCGGAGTATTTGGAATACGCAGTATTTT.

This chain uses TRBV5-4 with TRBJ2-5, with a tentative D call TRBD2 (5 bases). Germline CDR1 reads SGHNT; CDR2 reads YYREEE (reference sequence). The CDR3 extends over 14 amino acids. The germline V and J ends were trimmed by 0 bases and 5 bases, with 11 bases remaining between them. The DNA for the CDR3 is TGTGCCAGCAGCTTGGATCGGGGTCGGGAGACCCAGTACTTC. Translating gives CASSLDRGRETQYF.

This clone appeared once. V gene TRBV3-1 (or the pseudogene TRBV3-2) combines with J gene TRBJ2-5; the D is unclear. This CDR3 region has 16 residues. Between the trimmed V and J ends, which lost 2 bases and 1 base, there was a span of 14 bases. Germline CDR1 LGHDT, CDR2 YNNKEL (reference sequence). CDR3 sequence (DNA): TGTGCCAGCAGCCAAACCCGACCAGGAGCCCAAGAGACCCAGTACTTC. Its translation: CASSQTRPGAQETQYF.

V gene TRBV19 combines with J gene TRBJ2-2; 15 positions match TRBD2. CDR3 length equals 19 residues. CDR1 and CDR2 (germline): LNHDA, SQIVND (reference sequence). V lost 5 bases and J lost 4; bases outside the gene matches: 11. For the CDR3, the DNA is TGTGCCAGTAGTGACGGGACTAGCGGGAGGCCCGCCGGCACCGGGGAGCTGTTTTTT. It translates to CASSDGTSGRPAGTGELFF.

This chain joins TRBV5-1 and TRBJ1-1; TRBD1 agrees at 8 bases. Trimming cost V 3 bases and J 5 bases; bases outside gene matches: 9. Per germline, CDR1 SGHRS and CDR2 YFSETQ. The CDR3 sequence is 15 residues long. The CDR3 coding sequence is TGCGCCAGCAGCTCAGAAGGACAGGGTAGTACTGAAGCTTTCTTT. Residues: CASSSEGQGSTEAFF.

V usage is TRBV19 and J usage is TRBJ2-6, with D maybe TRBD1 (5 bases). Per the germline V gene, CDR1 is LNHDA and CDR2 is SQIVND (reference sequence). The CDR3 loop spans 16 amino acids. The V and J ends lost 5 bases and 0 bases respectively, with 11 bases between them. CDR3 nucleotides: TGTGCCAGTAGTTACAGCAGGGCCTCTGGGGCCAACGTCCTGACTTTC. It specifies CASSYSRASGANVLTF.

The chain couples TRBV6-5 to TRBJ2-3, with TRBD1 as a possible D gene (6 bases). In germline, CDR1 is MNHEY, CDR2 SVGAGI. The V and J ends lost 7 bases and 9 bases respectively, with 23 bases between them. The CDR3 length is 15 residues. DNA for the CDR3: TGTGCCAGCATTGCCGGGACAACCCAATTATCAACGCAGTATTTT. Translated: CASIAGTTQLSTQYF.

The chain couples TRBV5-4 to TRBJ2-3, with D perhaps matching TRBD1 (6 bases). Germline V gene sequence: CDR1 SGHNT, CDR2 YYREEE (reference sequence). This CDR3 region has 14 residues. V was trimmed by 6 bases and J by 2 bases, leaving 13 bases between them. In DNA, the CDR3 is TGTGCCAGCACTGAGGGGGTCACCACAGATACGCAGTATTTT. Its translation: CASTEGVTTDTQYF.

The chain carries TRBV25-1 and TRBJ2-3, with 8 bases that match TRBD2. The length of the CDR3 is 16 residues. After removal of 4 bases from V and 4 bases from J, the junction contained 10 bases not matched to a gene. Germline CDR1 MGHDK, CDR2 SYGVNS. The CDR3 bases are TGTGCCAGCAGTGGAACAGCGGGAGTCGGGGCAGATACGCAGTATTTT. It encodes CASSGTAGVGADTQYF.

This chain uses TRBV10-2 with TRBJ2-5; 8 bases map to TRBD2. CDR1 and CDR2 (germline): WSHSY, SAAADI. V was pared by 6 bases and J by 3 bases, with 6 bases of the junction left unmatched. The CDR3 contains 14 residues. The CDR3 spells CASREGGRKETQYF. In DNA, the CDR3 is TGCGCCAGCAGGGAAGGCGGGAGGAAAGAGACCCAGTACTTC.

The chain combines TRBV18 with TRBJ1-5; no reliable D call. Germline CDR1 and CDR2: KGHSH and LQKENI. The CDR3 has 13 amino acids. Trimming cost V 3 bases and J 5 bases, with 8 bases left between them. The CDR3 DNA sequence: TGTGCCAGCTCACCGGGTAGGGATCAGCCCCAGCATTTT. Translation: CASSPGRDQPQHF.

This clone is a singleton in its sample. V is TRBV11-2 and J is TRBJ2-6; D gene uncertain. The V end was cut by 8 bases, the J end by 4 bases, with 15 bases between. The germline gives CDR1 SGHAT, CDR2 FQNNGV. There are 15 residues in the CDR3. CDR3: CASGVLSGGANVLTF. Written as DNA, the CDR3 is TGTGCCAGCGGGGTTCTGTCCGGGGGGGCCAACGTCCTGACTTTC.

The rearrangement links TRBV28 to TRBJ2-7; possible D gene TRBD1, 6 bases. This CDR3 spans 17 amino acids. Germline V gives CDR1 MDHEN, CDR2 SYDVKM. V lost 5 bases to trimming and J lost 4 bases, with 24 bases between them. CDR3 in DNA: TGTGCCAGCAGTCTCGCCCGGACAGTCCCAACGGGGTACGAGCAGTACTTC. Protein sequence: CASSLARTVPTGYEQYF.

As DNA, the CDR3 is TGTGCCAGCAGCCGAACAGCCTTCGGTGAAAAACTGTTTTTT. It specifies CASSRTAFGEKLFF. The chain carries TRBV3-1 (or the pseudogene TRBV3-2) and TRBJ1-4; D is uncertain. CDR1 and CDR2 from the germline V gene are LGHDT and YNNKEL (reference sequence). Trimming took 4 bases from V and 7 from J, leaving 13 bases between them. The CDR3 length is 14 residues.